This TCR beta chain originates from a study of shared clonotypes between healthy human individuals (dated by TCRdb to about 2020). Regarding the complete study: The cohort included a few men and a couple of women between 18 and 49 years of age. The study deeply sequenced blood TCR repertoires of about five healthy adults to estimate repertoire size and the extent of clonotype sharing between individuals. For each donor, CD4 naive and CD4 memory were each run on three plates, CD8 naive on two plates, and CD8 memory on one plate. Leukapheresis yielded between about 0.85 and 10 billion PBMCs per donor. Libraries were prepared and TCR repertoires were sequenced by different laboratories using diverse techniques, in order to increase sequencing depth and limit assay-specific biases.

As to this clone: Its binding antigen is unknown. Base qualities were left out, and no much larger clone turns up one base away. Other DNA sequences from this sample encode an identical CDR3 as well.

The CDR3, from cysteine to phenylalanine, totals 14 residues. CDR3 DNA only is kept here, 42 bases in frame from base 1. At the junction V is shortened by 4 bases and J by 3 bases, with 14 bases in between. Via the germline V gene (reference sequence), CDR1 is SGHNT and CDR2 YYREEE. Donors were healthy HIV-negative adults with no recently reported acute infections or vaccinations. Every donor was a Caucasian adult living in Nashville, Tennessee, USA. Magnetic negative selection was used to enrich CD4+ T cells, after which naive cells were positively selected on CD45RA and the negative fraction became the memory subset. Blood was collected by leukapheresis, and PBMCs were isolated by Ficoll-Histopaque density gradient centrifugation and then cryopreserved in liquid nitrogen vapor phase. Analytical flow cytometry was used to check the purity and quantity of each magnetically sorted T cell population. Each sorted fraction had its genomic DNA isolated and then quantified by UV absorbance on a Nanodrop 2000c.

Using the deep immunoSEQ assay, multiplex PCR amplified TCR CDR3 regions from genomic DNA. Genomic DNA extracted from each cell subset was distributed evenly over all wells of several immunoSEQ 96-well plates, and each plate served as one replicate. Each replicate PCR for sorted subsets received roughly 0.2 ug genomic DNA, equal to about 30,000 T cell genomes. The purified libraries were quantified using a Qubit 3.0 fluorometer, sized with a Bioanalyzer 2100, and then quantified again using the KAPA Library Quantification kit. Every immunoSEQ 96-well plate was sequenced on a separate single-read 150-cycle Illumina NextSeq 550 flow cell. In the source study's methods: Because only junctional sequences without quality scores were contained in the immunoSEQ output, filtering matching that applied to full-length reads could not be performed. Sequences were annotated with PyIR, a Python wrapper for IgBLAST v1.9, and V/J genes and CDR3 were assigned using IMGT germline references. Reads were removed for weak V/J assignments (E-value above 1e-6), missing CDR3, stop codons, out-of-frame junctions, or ambiguous translated residues. V3J clonotypes were defined by identical inferred V gene, J gene, and CDR3 amino acid sequence. Percentage overlap between repertoires was calculated by dividing the number of shared unique clonotypes by the size of the smaller repertoire. Repertoire richness was assessed with RTK rarefaction, the Chao1 estimator, and Recon v2.1 estimates of unobserved clonotypes. OLGA was used to compute generation probabilities for all TCRbeta clonotypes that the gDNA method yielded from several donors. TCRdb re-hosts the immuneACCESS table, in-frame sequences only. Its copies lack some clones; in the studies checked, an unresolved V gene accounts for under half of them, and the cause for the rest is not known. V and J calls and clone size follow that table, whereas D and trimming were derived from the DNA. This sample has 950,000 to 1,100,000 clones in its table, and 65% to 75% of those were observed once. Around 1.5% of the sample goes to the ten largest clones.

Study-wide findings and limitations: Only blood was sampled, and tissue TCR repertoires likely differ from those in blood. Estimated clonotype richness was generally larger for naive than for memory subsets. Because the study included only a small number of donors, the genetic and exposure-history diversity represented was limited. Compared with non-shared clonotypes, clonotypes shared by all four sorted-subset donors had higher generation probabilities. Pairwise subsampling indicated that sequencing depth was expected to affect the degree of clonotype sharing among donors. Sharing across several donors was observed for around 4.8% of naive CD4, 3% to 4% of naive CD8, 2.3% of memory CD4, and around 0.42% of memory CD8 clonotypes. Rarefaction of sorted-subset datasets indicated incomplete sequencing despite the large sequencing depth.

The sequence links TRBV5-4 to TRBJ2-7, with TRBD1 perhaps the D gene, on 6 matching bases. The specimen sequenced was memory CD4+ T cells sorted from blood. This sample's cell subset or site label indicates: CD45RA-negative fraction. This clonotype was sampled from a man between 18 and 35 years old in good health. The CDR3 amino acid sequence is: CASSHPGTSYEQYF. The sequence in DNA is TGTGCCAGCAGCCATCCTGGGACAAGCTACGAGCAGTACTTC.